The entry that follows covers one T cell receptor (beta chain) sequence. Its antigen target is currently unknown. Base qualities are not at hand, and no much larger clone is one base apart. The library was generated by PCR. This sample was sequenced with an Illumina iSeq 100. The paper's processing steps were these. Non-productive sequences were removed, and CDR3s that did not start with C, did not end with F or W, or were shorter than 7 amino acids were discarded. Similarity between CDR3 sequences was evaluated in R version 3.6.1 using Levenshtein distances (stringdist) and unrooted phylogenetic trees (ape). TCRdb's own reprocessing of the public reads used fastp at Q25 and MiXCR and kept productive beta chains. Duplicate CDR3 protein sequences are folded into a single record with the most common DNA and genes. TCRdb's processing, not the authors' own work, is the source of the V and J calls. The sample table lists about 21,000 distinct CDR3 sequences, about 58% of them with a count of one. Clones ranked in the top ten supply 0.99% of the sample.

The data belong to a study of vaccination and CD4 T cells after COVID-19 (dated 2022 in TCRdb). General notes on the study: Convalescent patients had a positive SARS-CoV-2 result on nasal swab PCR, and of these patients, fewer than ten had mild disease and one had severe disease. In roughly nine COVID-19 convalescent patients and several infection-naive healthy vaccine recipients, the spike-specific CD4+ TCR repertoire before mRNA vaccination was compared with the repertoire after mRNA vaccination. Participants received two doses of either the Pfizer-BioNTech BNT162b2 vaccine (n=8) or the Moderna mRNA-1273 vaccine (n=2). Post-COVID blood samples from convalescent patients were collected a median of roughly 100 days after diagnosis, with a range of about 35 to 180 days. The convalescent cohort comprised six males and four females, including two Hispanic individuals, seven Caucasians, two Asians and one multiracial person. Post-vaccine blood samples were taken a median of 72 days after the second vaccine dose, with a range of roughly 13 to 250 days. The study at large found these results: An increase in the median number of SARS-CoV-2-reactive clonotypes from 21 after infection to roughly 36 after vaccination was observed, but the change was not found to be significant. Among the post-vaccine SARS-CoV-2-reactive clones in convalescent patients, a median around 85% showed up only after vaccination, which suggests vaccine-specific priming. The study included relatively few convalescent patients and did not analyze early timepoints after natural infection. Of the vaccine-specific clones in convalescent patients, 304 of 307, or nearly all, reacted only to SARS-CoV-2 spike and did not cross-react with common cold coronaviruses.

The positive SARS-CoV-2 PCR tests of the convalescent patients were dated from March to December 2020, before the Alpha, Beta and Delta variants emerged in the United States. PBMCs were separated from whole blood using Ficoll-Paque Plus gradient centrifugation and then either used fresh or cryopreserved at -140C. Cut back by 5 bases and 2 bases, the V and J ends lie 11 bases apart. The CDR3 covers 14 residues, taking in both the cysteine and the phenylalanine. Only the CDR3 region is kept as DNA, spanning 42 bases read in frame from base 1. Sequences SGHTA (CDR1) and FQGNSA (CDR2) are obtained from the germline V gene.

The sequencing here drew on CD4+ T cells from blood, taken before SARS-CoV-2 vaccination. The chain uses TRBV7-2 and TRBJ2-3, with the D segment identity uncertain. The clonotype comes from a human donor who had recovered from COVID-19. The DNA sequence follows: TGTGCCAGCAGCCCCTGGGCCCACACAGATACGCAGTATTTT. This sequence encodes CASSPWAHTDTQYF.